The clone carrying this T cell receptor beta chain turned up a few times. Antigen specificity is unknown. This sample was included in a study of beta chain features in type 1 diabetes. Isolated RNA was reverse transcribed in full, so expressed TCRB transcripts were sequenced. Approximately 3.7 million reads per sample on average were obtained from naive, central memory and regulatory T cell samples. Only in-frame clones appear in the TCRdb table, and some are missing; sequencing was by immunoSEQ multiplex PCR. The data contain around 650,000 clones, 9.5% to 15% of them singletons. General study results and limits: Patients with Type 1 diabetes showed moderately but significantly shorter TCRB CDR3s in all four CD4+ subsets. Lower insertion and higher deletion counts appeared at VDJ junctions in type 1 diabetes patients.

Averaging around 120 mL, one heparinised blood draw came from each individual donor. The CDR3 runs 16 residues. Germline CDR1 is LGHNA and CDR2 is YSLEER. Trimming left V 3 bases short and J 2 bases short, with 14 bases between. The gene calls are TRBV4-3 and TRBJ2-4, with D unresolved. This sequence was found in a young man with type 1 diabetes. The sequencing sample was made of naive CD4+ T cells from blood. DNA of the CDR3: TGCGCCAGCAGCCAGTCCTGGATTGGGTCCAAAAACATTCAGTACTTC. Protein product: CASSQSWIGSKNIQYF.